Listed below are T cell receptor beta chains from one sample, sequenced in a study of glioma-infiltrating T cells. TCRdb reprocessed the multiplex PCR reads via MiXCR and lists one record per CDR3 protein. The table records approximately 90,000 distinct CDR3 sequences, 23% of them present only once. Sequenced: glioma tissue, nonneoplastic brain tissue, or PBMCs (not recorded which). The receptors here all came from a human donor with low-grade glioma or glioblastoma, undergoing nonglioma brain surgery, or in good health (not recorded which). CDR3s include the opening cysteine and the closing phenylalanine or tryptophan.

v_gene	j_gene	CDR3aa
TRBV18	TRBJ2-5	CASFRTQQEIQYF
TRBV5-6	TRBJ2-3	CASSTGQGEADTQYF
TRBV12-3/TRBV12-4	TRBJ1-5	CASSLTAHQPQHF
TRBV2	TRBJ1-1	CASMRASGGSVTNTEAFF
TRBV20-1	TRBJ2-5	CSAERTRETQYF
TRBV6-1	TRBJ1-6	CASSHGDRGDSPLHF
TRBV3-1	TRBJ1-2	CASSLRQADYGYTF
TRBV20-1	TRBJ2-5	CSARDTGGGAGRILETQYF
TRBV11-1	TRBJ2-3	CASSDTGLAGGTGWGTQYF
TRBV2	TRBJ2-2	CASRDQSTGELFF
TRBV20-1	TRBJ1-1	CSASLTGNEAFF
TRBV20-1	TRBJ1-4	CSARDRPEKLFF
TRBV20-1	TRBJ1-2	CSARDQGSYGYTF
TRBV29-1	TRBJ2-7	CSVGTGTGPYEHYF
TRBV20-1	TRBJ2-1	CSARVGRMNNEQFF
TRBV19	TRBJ1-1	CASSIAGGNTEAFF
TRBV20-1	TRBJ2-5	CSARGERTNQETQYF
TRBV25-1	TRBJ1-5	CASSHLPTLPSNQPQHF
TRBV18	TRBJ1-1	CASSPGDATEAFF
TRBV24-1	TRBJ2-5	CATSDHRTASGTQYF
TRBV12-3/TRBV12-4	TRBJ2-7	CASRKGTASYEQYF
TRBV20-1	TRBJ2-1	CSAPYRGRDNEQFF
TRBV3-1	TRBJ1-1	CASSSGTGGRTADTEAFF
TRBV12-3/TRBV12-4	TRBJ2-3	CASSTRTSGGTTDTQYF
TRBV10-2	TRBJ1-1	CASRGTGAPRWNTEAFF
TRBV7-9	TRBJ2-2	CASSSISTYGELFF
TRBV7-2	TRBJ1-1	CASSLDRGHVPSGAFF
TRBV7-2	TRBJ2-3	CASSSWTSGGATDTQYF
TRBV12-5	TRBJ2-7	CASGLFLGQTYEQYF
TRBV7-2	TRBJ1-1	CASSPIWVGKAFF
TRBV4-1	TRBJ1-6	CASSQAWGNNNSPLHF
TRBV6-2/TRBV6-3	TRBJ2-7	CASSHDRGIYEQYF
TRBV28	TRBJ1-1	CASSLYPPEAFF
TRBV18	TRBJ1-5	CASSQGLRGARSNQPQHF
TRBV30	TRBJ2-1	CAWSPGLAWSGLKNEQFF
TRBV6-6	TRBJ2-2	CASRTGGANTGGLFF
TRBV29-1	TRBJ1-1	CSVVPRIEAFF
TRBV7-6	TRBJ1-5	CASSGGQGDQPQHF
TRBV5-1	TRBJ1-5	CASSLGDSPYNQPQHF
TRBV24-1	TRBJ2-1	CATSGVGTNEQFF
TRBV18	TRBJ1-1	CASSQGAQRFNTEAFF
TRBV7-2	TRBJ1-1	CASSLAGGGEAFF
TRBV6-1	TRBJ2-1	CASRGLAGYSYNEQFF
TRBV20-1	TRBJ2-1	CSAQSGGYNEQFF
TRBV20-1	TRBJ2-1	CSARPTSSGRYNEQFF
TRBV4-2	TRBJ2-1	CASSHDNYNEQFF
TRBV15	TRBJ2-5	CATSRSLLAGKETQYF
TRBV4-1	TRBJ2-1	CASSQEVRQEQFF
TRBV18	TRBJ1-2	CASSPNREYGYTF
TRBV20-1	TRBJ1-5	CSARKGGASNQPQHF
TRBV2	TRBJ2-1	CASSEGGHEQFF
TRBV27	TRBJ1-2	CASALRGAIYGYTF
TRBV10-3	TRBJ1-2	CAISGSTGNYGYTF
TRBV6-6	TRBJ1-1	CASSYDRGETEAFF
TRBV19	TRBJ1-2	CASNDGYGYTF
TRBV5-4	TRBJ2-1	CASRSTGRSLEQFF
TRBV4-1	TRBJ1-1	CASSQSQGTNTEAFF
TRBV6-6	TRBJ1-5	CASSYSRENNQPQHF